This TCR beta chain was identified in a study of post-analysis software for immune sequencing data. As regards this clonotype: What it recognizes is unknown.

Study-level results: In patients, about five TRBV segments were more frequent than in controls, with TRBV5-6, TRBV5-1 and TRBV20-1 among them.

TCR beta cDNA libraries included unique molecular identifiers. TCRdb reanalysed the PCR reads using MiXCR and keeps one entry per CDR3 protein. The sample records 650,000 to 850,000 distinct CDR3 sequences, about 57% being singletons. The ends lost 5 bases at V and 2 bases at J; junction bases unmatched: 4. This CDR3 region has 15 residues. Germline V gives CDR1 SGHDT, CDR2 YYEEEE. This receptor was obtained from a girl under 18 with multiple sclerosis. The sequenced sample consisted of blood. The chain is built from TRBV5-6 and TRBJ2-1; 10 nucleotides line up with TRBD2. CDR3 amino acids: CASRVLAGAYNEQFF. The CDR3 DNA sequence: TGTGCCAGCAGGGTTCTAGCGGGAGCCTACAATGAGCAGTTCTTC.